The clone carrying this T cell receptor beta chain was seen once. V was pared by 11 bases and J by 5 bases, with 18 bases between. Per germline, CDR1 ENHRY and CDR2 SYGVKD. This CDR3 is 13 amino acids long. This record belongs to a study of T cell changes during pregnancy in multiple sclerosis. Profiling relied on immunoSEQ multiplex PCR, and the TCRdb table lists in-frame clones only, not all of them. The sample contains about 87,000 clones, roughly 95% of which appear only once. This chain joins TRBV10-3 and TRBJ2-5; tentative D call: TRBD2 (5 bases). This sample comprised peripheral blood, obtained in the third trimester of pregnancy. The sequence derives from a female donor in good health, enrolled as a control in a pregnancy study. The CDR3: CASRTQPGETQYF. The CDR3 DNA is TGTGCCTCCCGGACTCAACCGGGGGAGACCCAGTACTTC.